What follows describes a single T cell receptor beta chain. The data were produced by immunoSEQ multiplex PCR, yet TCRdb's version contains in-frame clones alone and is incomplete. In the table there are approximately 270,000 clones, approximately 90% of which are singletons. The data belong to a study of blood T cell repertoires in COVID-19. The origin of this receptor is a man aged 40-49 years who had been exposed to COVID-19. Material: PBMCs or T cells enriched from blood (not recorded which).

The CDR3 DNA sequence: TGTGCCAGTAGTAAATATGCACAGGCGAACACTGAAGCTTTCTTT. This gives the protein CASSKYAQANTEAFF. This rearrangement joins TRBV19 to TRBJ1-1, with a tentative D call TRBD1 (5 bases). The CDR3 contains 15 residues. The germline CDR1 and CDR2 sequences are LNHDA and SQIVND (reference sequence). V was trimmed by 4 bases and J by 1 base, leaving 13 bases between them.